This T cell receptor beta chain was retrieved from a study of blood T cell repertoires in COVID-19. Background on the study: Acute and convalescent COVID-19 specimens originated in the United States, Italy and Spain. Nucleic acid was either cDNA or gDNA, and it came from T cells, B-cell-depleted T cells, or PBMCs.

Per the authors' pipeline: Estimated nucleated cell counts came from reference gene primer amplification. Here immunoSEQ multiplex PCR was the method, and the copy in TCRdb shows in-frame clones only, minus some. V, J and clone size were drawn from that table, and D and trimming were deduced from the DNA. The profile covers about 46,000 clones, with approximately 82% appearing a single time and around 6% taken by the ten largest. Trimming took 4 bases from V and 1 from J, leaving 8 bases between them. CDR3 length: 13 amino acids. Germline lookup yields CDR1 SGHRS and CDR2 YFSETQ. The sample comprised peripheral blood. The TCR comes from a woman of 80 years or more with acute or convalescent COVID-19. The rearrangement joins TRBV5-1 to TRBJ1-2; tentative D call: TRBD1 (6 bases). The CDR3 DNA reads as TGCGCCAGCAGCCCGGACAGTAACTATGGCTACACCTTC. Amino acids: CASSPDSNYGYTF.